This TCR beta chain comes out of a study of blood T cell repertoires in COVID-19 (dated by TCRdb to between 2020 and 2021). In the study overall: Samples from collaborators originated in the United States, Italy and Spain and spanned both the acute and convalescent phases of COVID-19. HLA class I and class II types, where available, came from metadata supplied by the sample provider rather than from assay-based typing. The dataset comprised deeply sampled blood TCRbeta repertoires from subjects exposed to, actively infected with, or recovered from COVID-19. The samples were drawn from two sources: the first 160 participants of the ongoing ImmuneRACE study, and some 1,300 subjects contributed by 6 global collaborators. The material from the prospective study consisted of cDNA or gDNA derived from T cells, B-cell-depleted T cells, or PBMCs. Nearly every sample came with metadata listing a de-identified subject ID, COVID-19 status, age in years and sex. A freely available public database, intended as a resource for researchers studying the immune response to SARS-CoV-2, is where the repertoires were released.

With respect to this clone: The target of this receptor is not known. The sample holds no much larger clone one base away, and base qualities are not on file.

Beyond this particular receptor, the publication reports: Clinical and demographic metadata were provided uncurated, with the amount varying by source and participant.

A second Seattle source provided samples from volunteer blood donors who had recovered from COVID-19. Each collaborating institution followed its own protocols to collect whole blood in K2EDTA tubes. For TCRbeta analysis, collaborators shipped samples as frozen whole blood, isolated PBMCs, or DNA extracted from either of those sample types. The immunoSEQ Assay, a bias-controlled multiplex PCR, was used to amplify TCRbeta CDR3 regions from genomic DNA. In the original analysis: The number of nucleated cells in each sample was estimated from the amplification of reference gene primers within the assay. To quantify the absolute abundance of each unique TCRbeta CDR3 rearrangement, sequence reads were collapsed and filtered. For each sample, productive Simpson clonality was calculated as the square root of Simpson's diversity index over productive rearrangements. This immuneACCESS table, as held by TCRdb, lists in-frame sequences with V and J called but not all clones. Of the missing ones, under half trace to an unresolved V gene in checked studies; the others have no known cause. V, J and clone size derive from that table, while D and trimming were established from the DNA sequence. The sample contains about 160,000 clones, roughly 81% of them found a single time. The ten largest clones add up to approximately 7.7% of the sample.

The clonotype comes from a man aged 40-49 years who had recovered from COVID-19. Sequenced: peripheral blood.

The bases read TGTGCCAGCAGCGTAGATGAGGGCGGTGATTCACCCCTCCACTTT. This gives the protein CASSVDEGGDSPLHF. This chain joins TRBV9 to TRBJ1-6, with the D gene not confidently named. There are 15 amino acids in the CDR3, from cysteine to phenylalanine inclusive. CDR3 DNA only is kept here, 45 bases in frame from base 1. Trimming removed 0 bases from V and 8 bases from J, leaving 12 bases between the germline ends. Sequences SGDLS (CDR1) and YYNGEE (CDR2) are obtained from the germline V gene. Beyond the CDR3, the reference TRBV9 and TRBJ1-6 genes provide the residues; the full variable domain reads: DSGVTQTPKHLITATGQRVTLRCSPRSGDLSVYWYQQSLDQGLQFLIQYYNGEERAKGNILERFSAQQFPDLHSELNLSSLELGDSALYFCASSVDEGGDSPLHFGNGTRLTVT.